These 10 T cell receptor beta chains originate from one sample sequenced in a study of CD8 T cells in ankylosing spondylitis. The study's findings and limits: Made up of fewer than 10 highly homologous variants, a TCR beta motif appeared characteristic of ankylosing spondylitis blood.

These receptors' antigens are unknown. One entry per CDR3 protein results from TCRdb running MiXCR on the 5' RACE reads. The data contain around 490,000 distinct CDR3 sequences, roughly 5% of them seen just once; the ten biggest clones take up around 3.6%. Sequenced: blood, either unsorted or a sorted T cell fraction (not recorded which). These receptors all stem from a male donor with ankylosing spondylitis.

This clonotype was counted many times. V usage is TRBV7-9 and J usage is TRBJ2-1; no definite D call. V was trimmed by 3 bases and J by 6 bases, leaving 15 bases between them. Germline lookup yields CDR1 SEHNR and CDR2 FQNEAQ (reference sequence). CDR3 length equals 15 residues. This CDR3 is CASSFSGDLGNEQFF. The CDR3 DNA follows: TGTGCCAGCAGCTTTTCCGGAGATCTGGGCAATGAGCAGTTCTTC.

In this sample, this clonotype turned up many times. The chain employs TRBV4-3 and TRBJ2-7; 9 bases are a match to TRBD1. The CDR3 is 15 residues long. Germline-derived CDR1 and CDR2 are LGHNA and YSLEER. The trim removed 3 bases at V and 2 bases at J, leaving 5 bases unmatched. For the CDR3, the DNA is TGCGCCAGCAGCCATCCGGGACAGGGTCCCTACGAGCAGTACTTC. It specifies CASSHPGQGPYEQYF.

This clonotype came up many times. The chain joins TRBV20-1 to TRBJ2-5; 7 positions match TRBD1. The CDR3 has 14 residues. V shed 0 bases, J shed 4 bases, and the junction held 5 bases outside the gene matches. CDR1 is DFQATT and CDR2 is SNEGSKA in the germline V gene (reference sequence). The CDR3 DNA follows: TGCAGTGCTAGAGACCGACAGGGTGGAGAGACCCAGTACTTC. It yields the protein CSARDRQGGETQYF.

This clonotype showed up many times. The chain joins TRBV5-1 to TRBJ1-2; 7 bases match TRBD1. CDR3 length: 14 residues. The trim removed 0 bases at V and 7 bases at J, leaving 6 bases unmatched. In germline, CDR1 is SGHRS, CDR2 YFSETQ. The CDR3 is CASSLEPGGRGYTF. The DNA of the CDR3 is TGCGCCAGCAGCTTGGAACCAGGGGGTCGTGGCTACACCTTC. The whole variable domain, filled in from reference TRBV5-1 and TRBJ1-2, reads KAGVTQTPRYLIKTRGQQVTLSCSPISGHRSVSWYQQTPGQGLQFLFEYFSETQRNKGNFPGRFSGRQFSNSRSEMNVSTLELGDSALYLCASSLEPGGRGYTFGSGTRLTVV.

This clonotype was detected ten times or more. The chain is built from TRBV7-2 and TRBJ2-1; 10 bases are shared with TRBD2. CDR3 length: 15 residues. V was pared by 2 bases and J by 14 bases, with 12 bases of the junction left unmatched. Germline V gives CDR1 SGHTA, CDR2 FQGNSA. CDR3 residues: CASSLQSGGALNKFF. DNA for the CDR3: TGTGCCAGCAGCTTACAAAGCGGGGGGGCCCTTAACAAGTTCTTC.

In its sample, this clonotype was seen a few times. The V call is TRBV3-1, the J call TRBJ2-5; 7 bases align to TRBD1. CDR1 LGHDT and CDR2 YNNKEL come from the germline V gene (reference sequence). The CDR3 runs 19 residues. J lost 3 bases, V lost 4 bases, and 20 bases had no gene match. CDR3: CASSPALREPGQSKETQYF. The DNA of the CDR3 is TGTGCCAGCAGCCCAGCGCTACGCGAACCGGGACAGTCGAAAGAGACCCAGTACTTC.

The table lists this clonotype with many counts. V gene TRBV24-1 combines with J gene TRBJ1-5; D uncertain. CDR1 is KGHDR and CDR2 is SFDVKD in the germline V gene. CDR3 size: 14 residues. V was cut by 1 base and J by 4 bases, with 7 bases left in between. This CDR3 is CATSDFGGNQPQHF. The CDR3 DNA is TGTGCCACCAGTGATTTTGGCGGGAATCAGCCCCAGCATTTT.

This clonotype has a count of ten or more. J is TRBJ2-5 and V is TRBV7-9; D unclear. The V gene lost 2 bases and the J gene lost 4 bases, with 14 bases spanning the gap. The germline CDR1 and CDR2 sequences are SEHNR and FQNEAQ (reference sequence). The CDR3 runs to 15 residues. CDR3 sequence (DNA): TGTGCCAGCAGCTTAACCCTGACGGGTCTAGAGACCCAGTACTTC. Translated, it gives CASSLTLTGLETQYF.

This clonotype was counted many times. This chain uses TRBV7-9 with TRBJ2-6, with D uncertain. The CDR3 contains 16 residues. CDR1 SEHNR and CDR2 FQNEAQ come from the germline V gene (reference sequence). V lost 1 base and J 3 bases, leaving 10 bases between the germline ends. The CDR3 DNA sequence: TGTGCCAGCAGCTTAGGGATTGGGTTTGGGGCCAACGTCCTGACTTTC. Protein: CASSLGIGFGANVLTF. The entire variable domain, with the rest obtained from reference TRBV7-9 and TRBJ2-6, is as follows: DTGVSQNPRHKITKRGQNVTFRCDPISEHNRLYWYRQTLGQGPEFLTYFQNEAQLEKSRLLSDRFSAERPKGSFSTLEIQRTEQGDSAMYLCASSLGIGFGANVLTFGAGSRLTVL.

This clonotype came up many times. The chain recombines TRBV7-2 with TRBJ2-1; possibly TRBD1 for D (5 bases). Germline V gene data show CDR1 as SGHTA and CDR2 as FQGNSA. This CDR3 is 17 amino acids long. V shed 2 bases and J shed 2 bases, with 16 bases lying between them. The CDR3 here is CASSLSPLQGTYNEQFF. The CDR3 DNA sequence: TGTGCCAGCAGCTTAAGCCCTCTTCAGGGTACCTACAATGAGCAGTTCTTC.